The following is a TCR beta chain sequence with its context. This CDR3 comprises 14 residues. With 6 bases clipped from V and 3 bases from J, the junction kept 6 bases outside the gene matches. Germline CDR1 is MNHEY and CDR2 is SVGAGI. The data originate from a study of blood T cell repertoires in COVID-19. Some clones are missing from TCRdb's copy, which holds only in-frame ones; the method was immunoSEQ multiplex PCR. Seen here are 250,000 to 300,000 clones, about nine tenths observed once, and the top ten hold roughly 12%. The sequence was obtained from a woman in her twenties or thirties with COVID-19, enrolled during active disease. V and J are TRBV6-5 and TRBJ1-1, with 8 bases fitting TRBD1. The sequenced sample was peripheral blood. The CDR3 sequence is CASSYQGADTEAFF. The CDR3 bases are TGTGCCAGCAGCTACCAGGGGGCCGACACTGAAGCTTTCTTT.